This TCR beta chain appears in the sequencing data of a study of human T cells and chemical hapten exposure. At the level of the study: Variation in per-sample TCR yields came mainly from small pooled library volume differences.

MiXCR was run by TCRdb on the 5' RACE reads, yielding one entry per CDR3 protein. This sample yields about 81,000 distinct CDR3 sequences, of which 6% to 8.5% are seen a single time; approximately 2.1% belongs to the top ten. Unfractionated whole blood served as the source for total RNA extraction. The source of this sequence is a male donor in good health.

The CDR3 reads CATSRDLGLELFF. CDR3 nucleotides: TGTGCCACCAGCAGAGATCTTGGATTAGAGCTGTTTTTT. The rearrangement links TRBV15 to TRBJ2-2; D remains unclear. Trimming removed 0 bases from V and 11 bases from J, with 10 bases in between. The germline V gene has CDR1 LNHNV and CDR2 YYDKDF (reference sequence). The CDR3 length is 13 residues.